The sequence of this TCR beta chain was determined in a study of T cell responses to AZD1222 COVID-19 vaccine. Study results and caveats: Compared with day 0, the breadth and depth of the Spike-specific TCR repertoire rose significantly after two doses of AZD1222. The study found vaccine-associated CD4 TCRs spanning spike, dominant at 160-218 and 743-854.

TCRdb's copy holds only in-frame clones and misses some; the assay was immunoSEQ multiplex PCR. The sample consists of 100,000 to 140,000 clones, around 90% of them appearing once. As for this clone: Its specificity is unknown.

This CDR3 has 15 amino acids. Trimming removed 0 bases from V and 4 bases from J, with 15 bases in between. Per germline, CDR1 SQVTM and CDR2 ANQGSEA. The chain is built from TRBV29-1 and TRBJ1-2; possible D gene TRBD1, 5 bases. This clonotype originated in an adult in good health. Here the sequenced sample was peripheral blood, taken on day 0 of AZD1222 vaccination. The CDR3 sequence: CSVEDRGFKSYGYTF. DNA of the CDR3: TGCAGCGTTGAAGATAGGGGTTTCAAGAGCTATGGCTACACCTTC.